This T cell receptor (beta chain) derives from a study of memory CD4+ T cells and cytomegalovirus serostatus. Trimming cost V 8 bases and J 6 bases, with 17 bases left between them. The CDR3 sequence is 14 residues long. Germline V gene sequence: CDR1 MRHNA, CDR2 SNTAGT. The sort gate was single viable CD3+CD4+CD8-CD45RO+ cells for memory CD4+ T cells. Profiling relied on immunoSEQ multiplex PCR, and the TCRdb table lists in-frame clones only, not all of them. The repertoire holds just under 60,000 clones, with approximately 78% as singletons. This clonotype originated in an adult in good health and CMV-seronegative. Sequenced: memory CD4+ T cells from blood. The J gene is TRBJ2-1, the V gene TRBV6-4; D perhaps matches TRBD2 (6 bases). The DNA of the CDR3 is TGTGCCAGCGGACTACGCACGAGGGGCAATGAGCAGTTCTTC. Protein product: CASGLRTRGNEQFF.